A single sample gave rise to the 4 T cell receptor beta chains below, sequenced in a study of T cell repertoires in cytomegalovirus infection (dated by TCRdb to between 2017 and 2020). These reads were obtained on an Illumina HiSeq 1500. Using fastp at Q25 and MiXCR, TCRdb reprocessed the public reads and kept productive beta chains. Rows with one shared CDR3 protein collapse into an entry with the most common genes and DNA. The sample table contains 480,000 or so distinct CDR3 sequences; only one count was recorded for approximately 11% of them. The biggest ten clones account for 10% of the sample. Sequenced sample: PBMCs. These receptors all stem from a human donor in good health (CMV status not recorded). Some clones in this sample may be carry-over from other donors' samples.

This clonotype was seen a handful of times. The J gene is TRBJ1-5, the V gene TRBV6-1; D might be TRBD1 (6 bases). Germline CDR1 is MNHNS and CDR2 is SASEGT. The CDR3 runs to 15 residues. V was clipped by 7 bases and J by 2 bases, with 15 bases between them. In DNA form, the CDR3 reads TGTGCCAGCACCCCCGGCCCAGGGGGCAATCAGCCCCAGCATTTT. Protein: CASTPGPGGNQPQHF.

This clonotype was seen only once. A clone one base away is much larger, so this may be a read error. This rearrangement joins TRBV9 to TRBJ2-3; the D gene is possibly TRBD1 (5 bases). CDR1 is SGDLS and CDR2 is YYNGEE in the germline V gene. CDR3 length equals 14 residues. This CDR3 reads CPSSVAQGFDTQYF. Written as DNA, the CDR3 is TGTCCCAGCAGCGTAGCTCAGGGATTCGATACGCAGTATTTT.

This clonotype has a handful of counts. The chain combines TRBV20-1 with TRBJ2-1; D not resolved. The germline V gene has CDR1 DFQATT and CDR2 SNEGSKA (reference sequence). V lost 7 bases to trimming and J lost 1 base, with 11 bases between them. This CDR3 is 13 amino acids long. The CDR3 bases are TGCAGTGGTAACCCCGGATCCTACAATGAGCAGTTCTTC. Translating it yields CSGNPGSYNEQFF.

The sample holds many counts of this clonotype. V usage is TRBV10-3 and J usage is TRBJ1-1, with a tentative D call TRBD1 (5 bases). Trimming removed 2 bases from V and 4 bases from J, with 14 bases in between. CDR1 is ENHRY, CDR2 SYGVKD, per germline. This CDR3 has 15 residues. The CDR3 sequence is CAISERQGKGTEAFF. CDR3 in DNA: TGTGCCATCAGTGAGCGCCAGGGTAAGGGCACTGAAGCTTTCTTT.